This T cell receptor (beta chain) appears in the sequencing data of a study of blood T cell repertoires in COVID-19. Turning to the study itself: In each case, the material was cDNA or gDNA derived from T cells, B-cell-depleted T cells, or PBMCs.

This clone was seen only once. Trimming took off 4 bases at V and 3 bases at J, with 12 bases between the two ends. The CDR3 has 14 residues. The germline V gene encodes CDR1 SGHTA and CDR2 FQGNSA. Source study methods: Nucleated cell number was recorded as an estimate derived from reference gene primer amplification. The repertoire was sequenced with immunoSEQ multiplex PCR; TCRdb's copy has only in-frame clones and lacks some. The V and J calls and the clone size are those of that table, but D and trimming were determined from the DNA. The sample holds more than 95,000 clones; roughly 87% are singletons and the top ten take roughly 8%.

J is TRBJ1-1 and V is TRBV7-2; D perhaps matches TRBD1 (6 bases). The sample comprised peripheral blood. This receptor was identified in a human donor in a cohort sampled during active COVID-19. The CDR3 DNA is TGTGCCAGCAGCTCCAGGGGCCGGTACACTGAAGCTTTCTTT. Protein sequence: CASSSRGRYTEAFF.